This T cell receptor (beta chain) was sequenced during a study of T cells in Graves' hyperthyroidism and ophthalmopathy. Looking at the study overall: It was at initial diagnosis, before any treatment, that peripheral blood was collected.

With 0 bases removed from V and 3 bases from J, the gap between germline ends came to 12 bases. The CDR3 runs to 15 residues. Germline assignment: CDR1 MNHNY and CDR2 SVGAGI (reference sequence). There are a few counts of this clonotype. TCR beta CDR3 sequences were amplified from RNA transcripts. TCR CDR3 regions were first amplified by RT-PCR with HTBI primers. TCRdb re-called the multiplex PCR reads through MiXCR, storing one row per CDR3 protein. The sample carries some 720,000 distinct CDR3 sequences, around 15% recorded once. Material: blood. The chain combines TRBV6-6 with TRBJ2-7; no reliable D call. This sequence was found in a young man with Graves' hyperthyroidism. The CDR3 loop reads CASSYSNTALYEQYF. CDR3 nucleotides: TGTGCCAGCAGTTACTCGAACACAGCCCTCTACGAGCAGTACTTC.